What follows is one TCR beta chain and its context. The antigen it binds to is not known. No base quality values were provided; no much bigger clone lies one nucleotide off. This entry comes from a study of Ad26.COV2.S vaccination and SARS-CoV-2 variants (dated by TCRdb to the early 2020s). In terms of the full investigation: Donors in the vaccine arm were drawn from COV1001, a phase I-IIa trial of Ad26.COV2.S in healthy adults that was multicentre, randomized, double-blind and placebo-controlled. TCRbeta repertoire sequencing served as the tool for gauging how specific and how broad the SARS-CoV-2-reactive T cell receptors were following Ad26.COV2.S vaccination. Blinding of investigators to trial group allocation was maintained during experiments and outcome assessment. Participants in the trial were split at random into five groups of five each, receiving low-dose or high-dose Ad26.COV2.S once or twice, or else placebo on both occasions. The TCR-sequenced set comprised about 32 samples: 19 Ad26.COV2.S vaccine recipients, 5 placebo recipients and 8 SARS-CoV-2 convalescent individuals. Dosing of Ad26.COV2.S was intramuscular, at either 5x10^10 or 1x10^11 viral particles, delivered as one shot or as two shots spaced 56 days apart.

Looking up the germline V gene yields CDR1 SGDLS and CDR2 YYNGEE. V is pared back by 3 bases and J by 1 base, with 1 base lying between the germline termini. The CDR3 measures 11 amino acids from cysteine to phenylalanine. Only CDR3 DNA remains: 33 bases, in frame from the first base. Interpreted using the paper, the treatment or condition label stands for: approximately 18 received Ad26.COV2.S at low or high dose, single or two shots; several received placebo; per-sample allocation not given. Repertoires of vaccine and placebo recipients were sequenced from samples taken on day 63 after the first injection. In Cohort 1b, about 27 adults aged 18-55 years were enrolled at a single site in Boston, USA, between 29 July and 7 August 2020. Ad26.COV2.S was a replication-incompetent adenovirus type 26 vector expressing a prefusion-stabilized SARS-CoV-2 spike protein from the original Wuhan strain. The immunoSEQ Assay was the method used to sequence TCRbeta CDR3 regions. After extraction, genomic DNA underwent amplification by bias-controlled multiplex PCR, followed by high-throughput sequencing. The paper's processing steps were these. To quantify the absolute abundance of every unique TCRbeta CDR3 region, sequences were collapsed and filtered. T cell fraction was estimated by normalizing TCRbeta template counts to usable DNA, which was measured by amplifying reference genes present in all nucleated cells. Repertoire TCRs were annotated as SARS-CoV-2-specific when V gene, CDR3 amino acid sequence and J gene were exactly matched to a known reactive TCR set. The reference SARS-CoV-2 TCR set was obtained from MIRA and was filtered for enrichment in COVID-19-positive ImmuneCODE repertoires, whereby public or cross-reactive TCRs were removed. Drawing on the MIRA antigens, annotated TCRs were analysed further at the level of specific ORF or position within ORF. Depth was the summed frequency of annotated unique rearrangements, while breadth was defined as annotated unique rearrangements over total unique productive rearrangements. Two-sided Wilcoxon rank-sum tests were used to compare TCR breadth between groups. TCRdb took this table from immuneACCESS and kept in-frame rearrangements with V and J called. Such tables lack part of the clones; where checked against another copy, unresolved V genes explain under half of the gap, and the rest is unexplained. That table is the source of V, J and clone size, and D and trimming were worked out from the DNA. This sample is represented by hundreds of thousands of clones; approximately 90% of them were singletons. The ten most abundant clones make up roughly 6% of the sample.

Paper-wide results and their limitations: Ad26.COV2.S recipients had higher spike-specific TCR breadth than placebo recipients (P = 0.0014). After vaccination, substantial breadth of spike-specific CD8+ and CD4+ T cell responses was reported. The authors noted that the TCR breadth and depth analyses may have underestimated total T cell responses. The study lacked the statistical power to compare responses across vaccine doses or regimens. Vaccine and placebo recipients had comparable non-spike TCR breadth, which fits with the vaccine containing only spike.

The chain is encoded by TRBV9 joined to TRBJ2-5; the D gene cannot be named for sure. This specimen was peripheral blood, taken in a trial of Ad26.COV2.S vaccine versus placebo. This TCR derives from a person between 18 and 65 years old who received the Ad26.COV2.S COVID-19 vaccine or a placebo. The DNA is TGTGCCAGCAGCGGCCAAGAGACCCAGTACTTC. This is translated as CASSGQETQYF. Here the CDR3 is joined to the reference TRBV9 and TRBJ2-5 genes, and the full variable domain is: DSGVTQTPKHLITATGQRVTLRCSPRSGDLSVYWYQQSLDQGLQFLIQYYNGEERAKGNILERFSAQQFPDLHSELNLSSLELGDSALYFCASSGQETQYFGPGTRLLVL.